This T cell receptor beta chain originates from a study of tumor and adjacent non-tumor tissue in lung cancer. Study-level background: There were around eleven adenocarcinoma, 2 squamous cell carcinoma and 1 small cell lung cancer cases.

There are a few counts of this clonotype. Trimming removed 5 bases from V and 3 bases from J, with 14 bases in between. This CDR3 spans 14 amino acids. Three rounds of nested PCR, following a modified ARM-PCR protocol, produced the TCRbeta library. TCRdb processed the multiplex PCR reads anew with MiXCR; each CDR3 protein has one entry. The sample shows approximately 79,000 distinct CDR3 sequences, about three fifths of them seen only once. The template was RNA from unsorted bulk tissue. V is TRBV12-3 or TRBV12-4 and J is TRBJ2-7; D unclear. The sequenced sample consisted of lung tumor tissue. This sequence originates from a man between 70 and 80 years old with non-small cell lung cancer. This CDR3 reads CASSRSPPNYEQYF. The CDR3 region has the DNA TGTGCCAGCAGTCGGTCACCACCTAACTACGAGCAGTACTTC.